This is a list of T cell receptor beta chains from one sample in a study of blood T cells in healthy people across ages. TCRdb itself ran the 5' RACE reads through MiXCR, one entry per CDR3 protein. This table holds hundreds of thousands of distinct CDR3 sequences, roughly two fifths found once. The sample consisted of blood. Receptors were obtained from a man older than 75 in good health. CDR3s include the opening cysteine and the closing phenylalanine or tryptophan. D genes are given only for firm matches. Clone size is stated in some rows and not others, as once, few, many or a class when expanded.

V	size	J	D	CDR3	DNA
TRBV6-5	few	TRBJ2-3	TRBD2	CASSSPGLGADTQYF	TGTGCCAGCAGTTCTCCGGGACTAGGGGCAGATACGCAGTATTTT
TRBV5-1	.	TRBJ1-2	.	CASSLLGSSNYGYTF	TGCGCCAGCAGCTTGTTAGGCAGTTCTAACTATGGCTACACCTTC
TRBV5-1	.	TRBJ1-6	.	CASSLDGVYNSPPHF	TGCGCCAGCAGCTTGGACGGCGTCTATAATTCACCCCCCCACTTT
TRBV7-3	.	TRBJ1-1	.	CASSAGRNTEAFF	TGTGCCAGCAGCGCTGGTAGGAACACTGAAGCTTTCTTT
TRBV29-1	many	TRBJ2-5	.	CSVRQGGETQYF	TGCAGCGTCCGACAGGGAGGCGAGACCCAGTACTTC
TRBV9	.	TRBJ1-1	.	CASSVGAARGTEAFF	TGTGCCAGCAGCGTAGGAGCGGCAAGGGGGACTGAAGCTTTCTTT
TRBV28	.	TRBJ2-7	.	CASSFSSWGYEQYF	TGTGCCAGCAGTTTTAGTAGCTGGGGGTACGAGCAGTACTTC
TRBV20-1	few	TRBJ2-7	.	CSARGDVGQGYEQYF	TGCAGTGCTAGGGGGGATGTTGGTCAGGGCTACGAGCAGTACTTC
TRBV5-1	.	TRBJ1-4	.	CASSLGGTATNEKLFF	TGCGCCAGCAGCTTGGGTGGTACAGCAACTAATGAAAAACTGTTTTTT
TRBV7-2	.	TRBJ2-7	TRBD2	CASSLALAGNEQYF	TGTGCCAGCAGTCTAGCACTAGCGGGGAATGAGCAGTACTTC
TRBV20-1	.	TRBJ2-3	TRBD2	CSGLAGISTDTQYF	TGCAGTGGGCTAGCGGGGATTAGCACAGATACGCAGTATTTT
TRBV6-2/TRBV6-3	.	TRBJ1-5	.	CASTGVGNQPQHF	TGTGCCAGCACCGGGGTTGGCAATCAGCCCCAGCATTTT
TRBV20-1	.	TRBJ1-5	TRBD1	CSAHQGASNQPQHF	TGCAGTGCTCACCAGGGGGCCTCCAATCAGCCCCAGCATTTT
TRBV5-1	.	TRBJ1-2	.	CASSLEAGVGKGYTF	TGCGCCAGCAGCTTGGAGGCGGGGGTTGGAAAAGGCTACACCTTC
TRBV18	.	TRBJ2-3	TRBD2	CASSPLGGSGGTDTQYF	TGTGCCAGCTCACCATTGGGTGGTAGCGGGGGCACAGATACGCAGTATTTT
TRBV6-1	few	TRBJ1-1	TRBD1	CASSAVDRGQTEAFF	TGTGCCAGCAGTGCGGTTGACAGGGGGCAGACTGAAGCTTTCTTT
TRBV6-2/TRBV6-3	few	TRBJ2-3	TRBD2	CASRQPPAGDRTDTQYF	TGTGCCAGCAGGCAACCACCAGCGGGGGACCGCACAGATACGCAGTATTTT
TRBV7-8	few	TRBJ2-7	TRBD2	CASSLDLAGGAYEQYF	TGTGCCAGCAGCTTAGACTTGGCGGGGGGAGCCTACGAGCAGTACTTC
TRBV21-1	.	TRBJ2-6	.	CASTQGAGANVLTF	TGTGCCAGCACCCAAGGAGCTGGGGCCAACGTCCTGACTTTC
TRBV29-1	many	TRBJ2-5	TRBD2	CSVGAGDRETQYF	TGCAGCGTGGGTGCGGGGGATCGGGAGACCCAGTACTTC
TRBV7-6	.	TRBJ2-3	.	CASSPQPVGASLDTQYF	TGTGCCAGCAGCCCTCAGCCGGTGGGCGCCTCGTTGGATACGCAGTATTTT
TRBV5-1	.	TRBJ2-3	TRBD1	CASSLEGGAADTQYF	TGCGCCAGCAGCTTGGAAGGGGGCGCGGCAGATACGCAGTATTTT
TRBV10-3	few	TRBJ1-2	.	CAIRSTVGPSADGYTF	TGTGCCATCAGATCAACGGTAGGGCCCTCGGCGGATGGCTACACCTTC
TRBV29-1	.	TRBJ1-6	TRBD1	CSVPTPGGSYNSPLHF	TGCAGCGTTCCGACGCCAGGGGGCTCCTATAATTCACCCCTCCACTTT
TRBV7-2	.	TRBJ2-5	.	CASSPWGGAGQETQYF	TGTGCCAGCAGCCCTTGGGGGGGGGCCGGACAAGAGACCCAGTACTTC
TRBV7-2	.	TRBJ2-3	.	CASSLDYPDTQYF	TGTGCCAGCAGCTTAGACTACCCAGATACGCAGTATTTT
TRBV20-1	.	TRBJ2-3	.	CSARGQPGADTQYF	TGCAGTGCTAGAGGGCAGCCTGGCGCAGATACGCAGTATTTT
TRBV7-3	.	TRBJ1-2	TRBD1	CASSLNGQGMRGYTF	TGTGCCAGCAGCTTAAACGGACAGGGGATGAGGGGCTACACCTTC
TRBV6-6	few	TRBJ2-7	.	CASSYFPRDLTYEQYF	TGTGCCAGCAGTTACTTTCCCCGGGACTTAACGTACGAGCAGTACTTC
TRBV7-2	few	TRBJ2-5	.	CASSLAVGGGQETQYF	TGTGCCAGCAGCTTAGCGGTAGGAGGGGGCCAAGAGACCCAGTACTTC
TRBV20-1	few	TRBJ2-3	TRBD2	CSARATSGADTQYF	TGCAGTGCTAGAGCCACTAGCGGGGCAGATACGCAGTATTTT
TRBV6-2/TRBV6-3	once	TRBJ2-7	TRBD1	CASRPPGQVYNEQYF	TGTGCCAGCAGGCCACCGGGACAGGTATACAATGAGCAGTACTTC
TRBV18	.	TRBJ1-1	.	CASSPRALVTEAFF	TGTGCCAGCTCACCGAGGGCTTTAGTCACTGAAGCTTTCTTT
TRBV13	few	TRBJ2-6	.	CASSFSTRGAGANVLTF	TGTGCCAGCAGCTTTTCGACCCGGGGCGCTGGGGCCAACGTCCTGACTTTC
TRBV6-5	.	TRBJ1-1	TRBD1	CASGQGENTEAFF	TGTGCCAGTGGACAGGGGGAGAACACTGAAGCTTTCTTT
TRBV5-1	.	TRBJ1-5	.	CASSSAGGANQPQHF	TGCGCCAGCAGCTCGGCCGGGGGCGCCAATCAGCCCCAGCATTTT
TRBV7-8	.	TRBJ2-1	.	CASSLARGGNYNEQFF	TGTGCCAGCAGCTTAGCCCGGGGAGGCAACTACAATGAGCAGTTCTTC
TRBV15	few	TRBJ2-3	TRBD1	CATSRGFTDTQYF	TGTGCCACCTCCAGGGGGTTCACAGATACGCAGTATTTT
TRBV4-3	.	TRBJ2-5	.	CASSQDSGPQETQYF	TGCGCCAGCAGCCAAGATAGTGGCCCCCAGGAGACCCAGTACTTC
TRBV20-1	few	TRBJ2-3	.	CSARGLIDTQYF	TGCAGTGCTAGAGGACTTATAGATACGCAGTATTTT
TRBV12-3/TRBV12-4	once	TRBJ2-5	TRBD2	CAGGISGRGETQYF	TGTGCCGGCGGGATTAGCGGGAGGGGGGAGACCCAGTACTTC
TRBV4-1	.	TRBJ2-3	TRBD2	CASSPASGTSGWTDTQYF	TGCGCCAGCAGCCCCGCCTCCGGGACTAGCGGGTGGACAGATACGCAGTATTTT
TRBV5-1	.	TRBJ2-5	TRBD2	CASSWGTSGDQETQYF	TGCGCCAGCAGCTGGGGGACTAGCGGAGATCAAGAGACCCAGTACTTC
TRBV28	.	TRBJ2-7	.	CASGQWNEQYF	TGTGCCAGCGGGCAGTGGAACGAGCAGTACTTC
TRBV29-1	many	TRBJ2-1	.	CSCSGVQGNEQFF	TGCAGCTGCTCTGGGGTTCAGGGCAATGAGCAGTTCTTC
TRBV18	.	TRBJ2-5	TRBD2	CASSPQGPGGETQYF	TGTGCCAGCTCACCACAGGGGCCGGGAGGGGAGACCCAGTACTTC
TRBV4-2	.	TRBJ2-1	TRBD1	CASSQEGGQGAPYEQFF	TGTGCCAGCAGCCAAGAGGGGGGACAGGGGGCCCCCTACGAGCAGTTCTTC
TRBV6-2/TRBV6-3	few	TRBJ2-5	TRBD1	CASSSDRGRQETQYF	TGTGCCAGCAGCTCGGACAGGGGGCGGCAAGAGACCCAGTACTTC
TRBV20-1	few	TRBJ2-3	TRBD2	CSARDSGTSGARFGTDTQYF	TGCAGTGCTAGAGATTCCGGGACTAGCGGTGCCCGTTTTGGCACAGATACGCAGTATTTT
TRBV29-1	few	TRBJ1-2	.	CSVKGRTDYGYTF	TGCAGCGTTAAGGGGCGAACCGACTATGGCTACACCTTC
TRBV9	.	TRBJ2-2	.	CASSVAWWAGESGELFF	TGTGCCAGCAGCGTAGCTTGGTGGGCTGGGGAATCCGGGGAGCTGTTTTTT
TRBV7-2	few	TRBJ2-2	TRBD1	CASSYYPGTGAGELFF	TGTGCCAGCAGCTATTACCCCGGGACAGGGGCAGGGGAGCTGTTTTTT
TRBV11-3	.	TRBJ2-5	.	CASSVEQRETQYF	TGTGCCAGCAGCGTAGAACAGCGCGAGACCCAGTACTTC
TRBV11-2	few	TRBJ2-2	.	CASSLDRGMELFF	TGTGCCAGCAGCTTAGATCGGGGGATGGAGCTGTTTTTT
TRBV9	.	TRBJ2-7	.	CASSASGESYEQYF	TGTGCCAGCAGTGCTTCCGGGGAGTCCTACGAGCAGTACTTC
TRBV11-3	few	TRBJ1-2	TRBD1	CASSMGQMVYGYTF	TGTGCCAGCAGCATGGGACAGATGGTCTATGGCTACACTTTC
TRBV4-3	few	TRBJ2-4	.	CASSPGVAGNIQYF	TGCGCCAGCAGCCCCGGGGTCGCGGGGAACATTCAGTACTTC